This TCR beta chain appears in the sequencing data of a study of control samples from healthy donors and cancer patients. Method: immunoSEQ multiplex PCR; TCRdb's copy keeps in-frame clones and lacks some. This sample has some 130,000 clones, with less than 95% found just once. V was cut by 4 bases and J by 5 bases, with 16 bases left in between. The CDR3 length is 15 residues. Germline loops: CDR1 MNHEY, CDR2 SMNVEV (reference sequence). The sample consisted of blood. This clonotype originated in a man aged 25 to 40 in good health. The chain carries TRBV27 and TRBJ2-3, with a tentative D call TRBD2 (5 bases). The CDR3 sequence: CASSSGLAYGDTQYF. The CDR3 region has the DNA TGTGCCAGCAGTTCGGGGTTAGCATATGGAGATACGCAGTATTTT.